The source of this TCR beta chain is a study of early T cells in non-severe SARS-CoV-2 infection. For the study at large: Unpaired chains resulted from sequencing bulk RNA of unsorted whole blood.

V lost 7 bases to trimming and J lost 5 bases; unmatched junction nucleotides: 11. Germline CDR1 is SQVTM and CDR2 is ANQGSEA. This CDR3 region has 14 residues. Attached unique molecular identifiers marked individual cDNA molecules. TCRdb used MiXCR to reprocess the 5' RACE reads, holding one entry per CDR3 protein. This table holds fewer than 120,000 distinct CDR3 sequences, 10% to 15% found once. This clonotype appeared a few times. Sequencing was performed on whole blood, taken at baseline. The TCR sequence derives from an adult who was a healthcare worker with PCR-confirmed SARS-CoV-2 infection or an uninfected control (not recorded which). This rearrangement joins TRBV29-1 to TRBJ2-5, with 9 positions matching TRBD1. CDR3 loop: CSAQPGQGVETQYF. The CDR3 DNA reads as TGCAGCGCACAACCGGGACAGGGAGTGGAGACCCAGTACTTC.